This TCR beta chain came from a study of radiation and T cells in renal cell carcinoma. Notes on the study in general: Only small tumor regions of about 1 g were sampled.

TCRdb's copy holds only in-frame clones and misses some; the assay was immunoSEQ multiplex PCR. The data show fewer than 4,500 clones, 62% seen once. The treatment was: 15 Gy SBRT to primary tumor, nephrectomy 4 weeks later. Nephrectomy followed 15 Gy stereotactic body radiation by 4 weeks. CDR3 length: 15 residues. Germline CDR1 and CDR2: MRHNA and SNTAGT. Trimming cost V 3 bases and J 2 bases; bases outside gene matches: 1. To note about this clone: The target antigen is unknown.

The genes are TRBV6-4 and TRBJ2-3; 11 nucleotides match TRBD2. The material was tumor tissue, obtained from a patient whose treatment included radiotherapy and nephrectomy. The clonotype was recovered from a woman between 55 and 75 years old with renal cell carcinoma. Here the CDR3 reads CASSDSGGATDTQYF. The CDR3 nucleotides are TGTGCCAGCAGTGATAGCGGGGGGGCCACAGATACGCAGTATTTT.